A single sample gave rise to the 6 T cell receptor beta chains below, sequenced in a study of T cells in localized non-small cell lung cancer. Repertoires were generated with immunoSEQ multiplex PCR, while TCRdb's copy carries only in-frame clones and drops some. This sample has over 1,000 clones, with less than 25% found just once. Here the sequenced sample was normal lung tissue next to the tumor, taken before any cancer treatment. The receptors were gathered from a male donor at least 60 years old with stage III lung adenocarcinoma.

The chain has TRBV7-2 and TRBJ1-1, with D uncertain. The CDR3 covers 13 residues. V was clipped by 1 base and J by 4 bases, with 7 bases between them. From germline, CDR1 is SGHTA and CDR2 FQGNSA. The DNA for the CDR3 is TGTGCCAGCAGCTTAGTCCCCGGCACTGAAGCTTTCTTT. Its translation is CASSLVPGTEAFF.

The chain links TRBV30 to TRBJ1-2; possible D gene TRBD1, 5 bases. With 3 bases removed from V and 7 bases from J, the gap between germline ends came to 12 bases. Germline lookup yields CDR1 GTSNPN and CDR2 SVGIG (reference sequence). The CDR3 is made up of 12 amino acids. CDR3 DNA: TGTGCCTGGAGAGCAGGGAGCCGTGGCTACACCTTC. It encodes CAWRAGSRGYTF.

This clone was observed a handful of times. The rearrangement joins TRBV6-8 to TRBJ1-1; D is possibly TRBD1 (5 bases). CDR1 is MNHGY and CDR2 is SAAAGT in the germline V gene. The CDR3 runs to 15 residues. The ends were cut back, 6 bases at V and 1 base at J, with 15 bases in the middle. This CDR3 reads CASSPSGTTNTEAFF. In DNA form, the CDR3 reads TGTGCCAGCAGCCCCTCGGGGACGACGAACACTGAAGCTTTCTTT.

The rearrangement uses TRBV15 and TRBJ1-2, with a weak D call TRBD1 (5 bases). V was trimmed by 1 base and J by 8 bases, leaving 17 bases between them. Germline V gene data show CDR1 as LNHNV and CDR2 as YYDKDF (reference sequence). This CDR3 region has 15 residues. Here the CDR3 reads CATSRVQGERSGYTF. The CDR3 DNA follows: TGTGCCACCAGCAGAGTGCAAGGGGAGAGAAGCGGCTACACCTTC.

Ten or more counts support this clone. This chain joins TRBV10-3 and TRBJ1-5, with 7 positions matching TRBD1. The germline CDR1 and CDR2 sequences are ENHRY and SYGVKD. CDR3 size: 14 residues. V gave up 2 bases and J gave up 3 bases; unmatched junction bases: 1. CDR3 sequence (DNA): TGTGCCATCAGTGAGGACAGGGACAATCAGCCCCAGCATTTT. Amino acids: CAISEDRDNQPQHF.

As for this clone: An end of the junction differs from the germline gene, which may be a read error. This rearrangement joins TRBV11-3 to TRBJ1-2; TRBD1 aligns across 10 bases. Germline V gene lookup returns CDR1 SGHNT and CDR2 YENEEA. This CDR3 has 15 amino acids. The CDR3 DNA reads as TGTGCCAGCAGTCTAATCGGGACAGGGGAGGTATTATCTAACTTC. Translated: CASSLIGTGEVLSNF.